A selection of T cell receptor beta chains follows, all from one sample in a study of cytomegalovirus exposure and HLA in healthy donors. Assay used: immunoSEQ multiplex PCR; TCRdb lists only in-frame clones, some missing. The sample includes some 99,000 clones, more than 70% of them seen just once. The sequencing sample was made of PBMCs. These receptors all come from a female donor in good health and CMV-seronegative. CDR3s include the opening cysteine and the closing phenylalanine or tryptophan. D genes are given only for firm matches. The size of a clone is reported for some rows only, either as once, few or many, or as a class for expanded clones.

TGCGCCAGCAGCCACGGGACTAGCGGGAGGCCCGGGGAGCTGTTTTTT	CASSHGTSGRPGELFF	TRBV4-1	TRBJ2-2	TRBD2	NA
TGCGCCAGCAGCTTGGTGACAGCTTCCTACGAGCAGTACTTC	CASSLVTASYEQYF	TRBV5-1	TRBJ2-7	NA	NA
TGTGCCAGCAGAAAGGACAGTTCGTATGGCTACACCTTC	CASRKDSSYGYTF	TRBV27	TRBJ1-2	NA	NA
TGTTCCAGCGGTTCTCGCGGCCCTGAAGCTTTCTTT	CSSGSRGPEAFF	TRBV7-9	TRBJ1-1	NA	NA
TGTGCCAGCAGCTTAGAAAGGACAGATTTCTATGGCTACACCTTC	CASSLERTDFYGYTF	TRBV13	TRBJ1-2	NA	NA
TGTGCCAGCTCAGGGACAGGGGGGAATGAAAAACTGTTTTTT	CASSGTGGNEKLFF	TRBV6-1	TRBJ1-4	TRBD1	NA
TGTGCCAGCAATACTGGCAGGCACCAGGGGAATCAGCCCCAGCATTTT	CASNTGRHQGNQPQHF	TRBV2	TRBJ1-5	NA	NA
TGTGCCAGTAGGGGAAAGGGTAATCTAAATTCACCCCTCCACTTT	CASRGKGNLNSPLHF	TRBV2	TRBJ1-6	NA	once
TGTGCCAGCAGTTTATATGTCGAAGAGACCCAGTACTTC	CASSLYVEETQYF	TRBV27	TRBJ2-5	NA	NA
TGTGCCAGCAGCGGAGCTAGCCCCACAGATACGCAGTATTTT	CASSGASPTDTQYF	TRBV2	TRBJ2-3	NA	NA
TGTGCCAGTAGTATCGGACAGGGAATGACCTACGAGCAGTACTTC	CASSIGQGMTYEQYF	TRBV19	TRBJ2-7	TRBD1	few
TGTGCCTGGACCAGTACACAGGTTGAAAAACTGTTTTTT	CAWTSTQVEKLFF	TRBV30	TRBJ1-4	NA	few
TGCGCCAGCAGCTTTGGGACAGGCAATCAGCCCCAGCATTTT	CASSFGTGNQPQHF	TRBV5-1	TRBJ1-5	TRBD1	NA
TGCGCCAGCAGCTTGGGAGGCCCAGGGCGCGGGGAGCTGTTTTTT	CASSLGGPGRGELFF	TRBV5-1	TRBJ2-2	NA	NA
TGTGCTAGCAGCTTAGACGGACGGGGAAACGAGCAGTACTTC	CASSLDGRGNEQYF	TRBV7-7	TRBJ2-7	NA	NA
TGTGCCAGTAGTCTATACACTGAAGCTTTCTTT	CASSLYTEAFF	TRBV19	TRBJ1-1	NA	NA
TGTGCCAGCAGCCCAGGGGGCGTTAGGGGCTACACCTTC	CASSPGGVRGYTF	TRBV7-3	TRBJ1-2	TRBD1	NA
TGCGCCAGCAGCCAAGCCGGGACAGGACCCTACGAGCAGTACTTC	CASSQAGTGPYEQYF	TRBV4-3	TRBJ2-7	TRBD1	NA
TGTGCCAGCAGCTCCCTAGCGGCCTACGAGCAGTACTTC	CASSSLAAYEQYF	TRBV7-2	TRBJ2-7	TRBD2	NA
TGTGCCAGCAGCTCCTCAGGGGAACCCTATGGCTACACCTTC	CASSSSGEPYGYTF	TRBV28	TRBJ1-2	NA	NA
TGCGCCAGCAGCCAAGATCAGGGGGGAAGCTATGGCTACACCTTC	CASSQDQGGSYGYTF	TRBV4-1	TRBJ1-2	TRBD1	few
TGTGCCTGGAGCTTAGCGGTGGGTACGCAGTATTTT	CAWSLAVGTQYF	TRBV30	TRBJ2-3	NA	few
TGTGCCAGTATCAGGACAGATAGCAATCAGCCCCAGCATTTT	CASIRTDSNQPQHF	TRBV19	TRBJ1-5	NA	NA
TGCGCCAGCAGGCCGGGACAGTCGAACACCGGGGAGCTGTTTTTT	CASRPGQSNTGELFF	TRBV5-1	TRBJ2-2	TRBD1	NA
TGTGCCAGCAGCCCCCAGACCACTAGCGGGACGTTCTTC	CASSPQTTSGTFF	TRBV11-2	TRBJ2-1	TRBD2	few
TGTGCCAGCAGCGACGACAGGGGGCGCAGAGCCCTCCACTTT	CASSDDRGRRALHF	TRBV6-5	TRBJ1-6	TRBD1	NA
TGCGCCAGCAGCCAAGCTTCCGGGACAGTCTATGGCTACACCTTC	CASSQASGTVYGYTF	TRBV4-1	TRBJ1-2	TRBD1	NA